These T cell receptor beta chains were read from a single sample in a study of regulatory T cells in long-lasting Graves disease. TCRdb reprocessed the multiplex PCR reads with MiXCR, giving one entry per CDR3 protein. This repertoire shows roughly 500,000 distinct CDR3 sequences, under 25% found once; its top ten account for roughly 8%. Sequencing was performed on peripheral blood mononuclear cells (PBMCs), taken when the disease was refractory, from a patient treated with antithyroid drugs. These receptors were taken from a female donor with Graves disease. The CDR3 runs from the conserved cysteine through the conserved F or W. D genes are given only for firm matches. Rows may omit the clone size; those that give it use once, few, many or a size class.

TRBJ2-6	TRBV12-3/TRBV12-4	.	many	TGTGCCAGCAGATTGGTGACTTTCTCTGGGGCCAACGTCCTGACTTTC	CASRLVTFSGANVLTF
TRBJ2-5	TRBV7-3	TRBD2	few	TGTGCCAGCAGCCACGGGGGGGGGCCCCAAGAGACCCAGTACTTC	CASSHGGGPQETQYF
TRBJ1-6	TRBV27	.	many	TGTGCCAGCAGTTCGTCCAGGGAGAATTCACCCCTCCACTTT	CASSSSRENSPLHF
TRBJ1-2	TRBV19	.	.	TGTGCCAGTAGTACCCGGACATGGGCGGCACAGGACTATGGCTACACCTTC	CASSTRTWAAQDYGYTF
TRBJ2-5	TRBV28	TRBD2	many	TGTGCCAGCAGTCCATTCGCGGGAGGGTACCAAGAGACCCAGTACTTC	CASSPFAGGYQETQYF
TRBJ2-5	TRBV12-3/TRBV12-4	.	.	TGTGCCAGCAGTTTCCAGGGTTGGGGAGAGACCCAGTACTTC	CASSFQGWGETQYF
TRBJ2-1	TRBV6-1	.	.	TGTGCCAGCAGTACAGGGGGGGATGAGCAGTTCTTC	CASSTGGDEQFF
TRBJ2-3	TRBV6-2/TRBV6-3	TRBD2	.	TGTGCCAGCAGTTACGCACTAGCGGGAAATTCAGATACGCAGTATTTT	CASSYALAGNSDTQYF
TRBJ2-3	TRBV2	.	many	TGTGCCAGCGGGGAATTCGAGGGCACAGATACGCAGTATTTT	CASGEFEGTDTQYF
TRBJ1-1	TRBV2	.	many	TGTGCCAGCTGGGACGGATTGAACACTGAAGCTTTCTTT	CASWDGLNTEAFF
TRBJ1-4	TRBV3-1	.	many	TGTGCCAGCAGCCAAGAGTCGGAGCGCGCAACTAATGAAAAACTGTTTTTT	CASSQESERATNEKLFF